The 26 T cell receptor beta chains given below trace back to one sample, sequenced in a study of T cells after yellow fever vaccination. TCRdb recomputed calls from the 5' RACE reads with MiXCR, one row per CDR3 protein. The sample includes under 550,000 distinct CDR3 sequences, around a fifth of them seen just once. The specimen was PBMCs, collected 21 days after the first yellow fever vaccination. Source of these receptors: a young man who received the YFV17D yellow fever vaccine.

This clonotype came up a few times. This rearrangement joins TRBV28 to TRBJ2-6, with D unresolved. V was cut by 4 bases and J by 2 bases, with 9 bases left in between. Per germline, CDR1 MDHEN and CDR2 SYDVKM. CDR3 length: 15 residues. CDR3 loop: CASSSHDTGANVLTF. The CDR3 DNA is TGTGCCAGCAGTTCACACGATACTGGGGCCAACGTCCTGACTTTC.

There are a few counts of this clonotype. V gene TRBV5-1 combines with J gene TRBJ1-2, with D possibly being TRBD1 (5 bases). Per the germline V gene, CDR1 is SGHRS and CDR2 is YFSETQ. This CDR3 region has 14 residues. V was cut by 4 bases and J by 4 bases, with 14 bases left in between. The CDR3 sequence is CASSQEGRSYGYTF. CDR3 in DNA: TGCGCCAGCAGCCAGGAGGGGAGGAGCTATGGCTACACCTTC.

This chain joins TRBV20-1 and TRBJ1-1; 7 bases agree with TRBD1. After removal of 2 bases from V and 6 bases from J, the junction contained 12 bases not matched to a gene. Germline CDR1 reads DFQATT; CDR2 reads SNEGSKA (reference sequence). CDR3 length equals 15 residues. CDR3 nucleotides: TGCAGTGCTAGAATATACAGGGGAAGGAGGGCTGAAGCTTTCTTT. Translating it yields CSARIYRGRRAEAFF.

CDR3 residues: CASSPARGSNYNEQFF. CDR3 coding DNA: TGTGCCAGCAGCCCAGCGCGGGGCTCCAACTACAATGAGCAGTTCTTC. The genes are TRBV9 and TRBJ2-1; D may be TRBD2 (6 bases). V shed 4 bases and J shed 3 bases, with 17 bases lying between them. The CDR3 has 16 amino acids. CDR1 is SGDLS and CDR2 is YYNGEE in the germline V gene.

The chain links TRBV5-1 to TRBJ2-1; TRBD2 agrees at 10 bases. The trim removed 4 bases at V and 3 bases at J, leaving 10 bases unmatched. This CDR3 spans 17 amino acids. Germline CDR1 is SGHRS and CDR2 is YFSETQ. The CDR3 DNA follows: TGCGCCAGCAGCCCTCATAGCGGGGGGCTAAACTACAATGAGCAGTTCTTC. It encodes CASSPHSGGLNYNEQFF.

V usage is TRBV12-3 or TRBV12-4 and J usage is TRBJ2-3, with D possibly being TRBD2 (6 bases). V shed 6 bases and J shed 7 bases, with 11 bases lying between them. The CDR3 spans 12 residues. This CDR3 is CASSPAGNTQYF. The DNA of the CDR3 is TGTGCCAGCAGCCCGGCGGGGAATACGCAGTATTTT.

DNA of the CDR3: TGCGCCAGCAGCTTGCCGGGTGAGAACCACGAGCAGTACTTC. The encoded protein is CASSLPGENHEQYF. The V call is TRBV5-1, the J call TRBJ2-7; D is unresolved. CDR3 size: 14 residues. CDR1 is SGHRS and CDR2 is YFSETQ in the germline V gene. V was clipped by 1 base and J by 5 bases, with 13 bases between them.

The table lists this clonotype with a few counts. The rearrangement links TRBV7-2 to TRBJ1-5, with no clear D. The CDR3 is 15 residues long. The germline V gene has CDR1 SGHTA and CDR2 FQGNSA. Deletions cut 1 base from V and 2 bases from J, with 9 bases between. CDR3 DNA: TGTGCCAGCAGCTTAGAGTTTGTAGGCAATCAGCCCCAGCATTTT. Amino acids: CASSLEFVGNQPQHF.

The table lists this clonotype with a few counts. This rearrangement joins TRBV3-1 to TRBJ2-2; D unresolved. V was pared by 4 bases and J by 5 bases, with 14 bases between. This CDR3 spans 15 amino acids. From germline, CDR1 is LGHDT and CDR2 YNNKEL (reference sequence). The CDR3 coding sequence is TGTGCCAGCAGCCCGGGTCTAGTTGTGACCGGGGAGCTGTTTTTT. It codes for CASSPGLVVTGELFF.

This clonotype was picked up a small number of times. CDR3 DNA: TGCAGTGCTAGCCCCGGGGGGCGTTGGAATCAGCCCCAGCATTTT. Translation: CSASPGGRWNQPQHF. The chain recombines TRBV20-1 with TRBJ1-5; D possibly corresponds to TRBD1 (6 bases). This CDR3 has 15 residues. Between the trimmed V and J ends, which lost 3 bases and 4 bases, there was a span of 16 bases. Germline values: CDR1 DFQATT, CDR2 SNEGSKA (reference sequence).

This clonotype has more than one count but fewer than ten. This chain connects TRBV11-2 to TRBJ2-2; TRBD2 matches 8 bases. CDR1 SGHAT and CDR2 FQNNGV come from the germline V gene. The CDR3 spans 15 residues. V dropped 1 base and J dropped 5; count of bases not matched to a gene: 3. This CDR3 reads CASSLVGGGTGELFF. CDR3 DNA sequence: TGTGCCAGCAGCTTAGTCGGGGGGGGAACCGGGGAGCTGTTTTTT.

The chain couples TRBV9 to TRBJ2-1, with 8 nucleotides matching TRBD2. The germline gives CDR1 SGDLS, CDR2 YYNGEE. There are 15 residues in the CDR3. The V segment lost 3 bases and the J segment 4 bases; nucleotides outside the gene matches: 6. The CDR3 sequence is CASSDGAGGYNEQFF. The CDR3 coding sequence is TGTGCCAGCAGCGACGGCGCGGGGGGTTACAATGAGCAGTTCTTC.

The V call is TRBV5-1, the J call TRBJ1-4; 7 bases are shared with TRBD1. CDR1 and CDR2 (germline): SGHRS, YFSETQ. V shed 4 bases, J shed 3 bases, and the junction held 3 bases outside the gene matches. This CDR3 region has 14 residues. The CDR3 region is CASSMGQPNEKLFF. The CDR3 DNA sequence: TGCGCCAGCAGCATGGGACAGCCTAATGAAAAACTGTTTTTT.

This chain joins TRBV7-6 and TRBJ2-1; 8 nucleotides line up with TRBD1. This CDR3 region has 18 residues. V was clipped by 5 bases and J by 0 bases; unmatched bases: 12. CDR1 and CDR2 (germline): SGHVS, FNYEAQ. For the CDR3, the DNA is TGTGCCAGCAGCCCTAATTGGGGACAGGAAAGCTCCTACAATGAGCAGTTCTTC. Translated: CASSPNWGQESSYNEQFF.

This clonotype was observed a handful of times. The chain has TRBV7-2 and TRBJ1-2; TRBD1 is a possible D gene (5 bases). Germline CDR1 reads SGHTA; CDR2 reads FQGNSA. The CDR3 totals 13 residues. V lost 5 bases to trimming and J lost 4 bases, with 11 bases between them. Here the CDR3 reads CASSEGPRYGYTF. CDR3 nucleotide sequence: TGTGCCAGCAGCGAGGGACCACGCTATGGCTACACCTTC.

V usage is TRBV5-1 and J usage is TRBJ1-2; D gene ambiguous. CDR1 is SGHRS and CDR2 is YFSETQ in the germline V gene. The V gene lost 0 bases and the J gene lost 0 bases, with 9 bases spanning the gap. The CDR3 is made up of 15 amino acids. The CDR3 loop is CASSLARLTNYGYTF. DNA for the CDR3: TGCGCCAGCAGCTTGGCCCGACTGACTAACTATGGCTACACCTTC.

The CDR3 DNA is TGCAGCGTTGACCTCCCGGGACTAGTCGGAGAGACCCAGTACTTC. Its translation is CSVDLPGLVGETQYF. This chain uses TRBV29-1 with TRBJ2-5, with 8 positions matching TRBD2. CDR3 length: 15 amino acids. V lost 3 bases and J lost 4; bases outside the gene matches: 10. Germline V gene data show CDR1 as SQVTM and CDR2 as ANQGSEA. Full variable domain (remainder filled in from reference TRBV29-1 and TRBJ2-5): SAVISQKPSRDICQRGTSLTIQCQVDSQVTMMFWYRQQPGQSLTLIATANQGSEATYESGFVIDKFPISRPNLTFSTLTVSNMSPEDSSIYLCSVDLPGLVGETQYFGPGTRLLVL.

The rearrangement joins TRBV27 to TRBJ2-5; 10 nucleotides agree with TRBD1. Germline V gives CDR1 MNHEY, CDR2 SMNVEV (reference sequence). CDR3 length: 15 residues. V lost 6 bases and J lost 2; bases outside the gene matches: 6. In DNA form, the CDR3 reads TGTGCCAGCAGCTCCGGGACAGGGGTTCAAGAGACCCAGTACTTC. This codes for CASSSGTGVQETQYF.

The chain uses TRBV10-2 and TRBJ1-6; D uncertain. Per germline, CDR1 WSHSY and CDR2 SAAADI. This CDR3 is 18 amino acids long. Trimming pared 0 bases from V and 0 bases from J, leaving 12 bases between. CDR3 coding DNA: TGCGCCAGCAGTGAGTCGATAGCCGTTGGCTCCTATAATTCACCCCTCCACTTT. Translation: CASSESIAVGSYNSPLHF.

This clonotype showed up just a few times. V and J are TRBV27 and TRBJ2-3, with D tentatively TRBD2 (5 bases). V lost 1 base, J lost 8 bases, and 7 bases lay in between. This CDR3 has 12 amino acids. Germline CDR1 is MNHEY and CDR2 is SMNVEV (reference sequence). Here the CDR3 DNA reads TGTGCCAGCAGTTTATATGCGGGTACGCAGTATTTT. Amino acid sequence: CASSLYAGTQYF.

This clonotype was counted a few times. This chain uses TRBV29-1 with TRBJ2-5; a weak D match, TRBD1 (6 bases). The CDR3 runs 12 residues. Germline values: CDR1 SQVTM, CDR2 ANQGSEA. V was cut by 6 bases and J by 4 bases, with 12 bases left in between. The CDR3 DNA follows: TGCAGCGTATGGGGGCCAGGAGAGACCCAGTACTTC. It codes for CSVWGPGETQYF.

The CDR3 sequence is CSARDYGKGGYTF. The CDR3 DNA follows: TGCAGTGCTAGAGATTACGGGAAGGGTGGCTACACCTTC. The chain is built from TRBV20-1 and TRBJ1-2; D gene unclear. The germline V and J ends were trimmed by 0 bases and 7 bases, with 12 bases remaining between them. The germline V gene has CDR1 DFQATT and CDR2 SNEGSKA (reference sequence). This CDR3 is 13 amino acids long.

In DNA form, the CDR3 reads TGTGCCAGCAGGGAGGAGGGGATCGGCAATCAGCCCCAGCATTTT. It encodes CASREEGIGNQPQHF. This chain connects TRBV12-3 or TRBV12-4 to TRBJ1-5; a possible D gene is TRBD1 (5 bases). Between the trimmed V and J ends, which lost 6 bases and 2 bases, there was a span of 14 bases. The CDR3 consists of 15 residues.

In its sample, this clonotype was seen a few times. CDR3 loop: CASTSGGEETQYF. CDR3 nucleotides: TGTGCCAGCACTTCGGGGGGGGAAGAGACCCAGTACTTC. The chain couples TRBV9 to TRBJ2-5; 8 bases agree with TRBD2. Trimming at V came to 6 bases and at J to 3 bases, leaving 4 bases not matched to a gene. CDR1 is SGDLS and CDR2 is YYNGEE in the germline V gene. The CDR3 is 13 residues long.

This clonotype was seen a few times. The rearrangement joins TRBV7-9 to TRBJ2-2; a weak D match, TRBD1 (6 bases). V dropped 3 bases and J dropped 13 bases, with 18 bases sitting between them. Per the germline V gene, CDR1 is SEHNR and CDR2 is FQNEAQ (reference sequence). The CDR3 consists of 14 residues. The chain's CDR3 is CASSLSGEQGRLFF. CDR3 bases: TGTGCCAGCAGCTTGTCGGGTGAACAGGGAAGGCTGTTTTTT.

This clonotype was counted between two and nine times. The chain links TRBV21-1 to TRBJ1-3; the DNA was not used to check the table's D call, TRBD1. TRBV21-1 is reported as a pseudogene. CDR3 length: 14 amino acids. CDR3 DNA: TGTGCCAGCAGCACCCGGACAGGGGGAAACACCATATATTTT. It is translated as CASSTRTGGNTIYF.